This TCR beta chain emerged from a study of technical replicates of blood from several donors. The CDR3 consists of 18 residues. Germline CDR1 and CDR2: MNHNS and SASEGT. Trimming took off 2 bases at V and 2 bases at J, with 19 bases between the two ends. Clones were sequenced by immunoSEQ multiplex PCR, and TCRdb holds only the in-frame ones, with some missing. Among 70,000 to 90,000 clones listed, around 94% were seen once. The sample was T cells isolated from PBMCs. V usage is TRBV6-1 and J usage is TRBJ1-5, with D unclear. The sequence came from a human donor in good health. The CDR3 spells CASSEKSSLASRNQPQHF. Here the CDR3 DNA reads TGTGCCAGCAGTGAAAAAAGCTCGCTCGCTAGCCGCAATCAGCCCCAGCATTTT.